This T cell receptor beta chain appears in the sequencing data of a study of blood T cell repertoires in COVID-19. As for the study in general: Acute-phase and convalescent COVID-19 samples originated in the United States, Italy and Spain. T cells, B-cell-depleted T cells, or PBMCs provided the cDNA or gDNA that served as material.

This clone occurred many times. Authors' analysis steps: The authors estimated nucleated cell counts from reference gene primer amplification. The method was immunoSEQ multiplex PCR; TCRdb's version includes in-frame clones alone and lacks a portion of them. D and trimming were read from the DNA, whereas the V and J calls and clone size are those reported in that table. The repertoire has about 110,000 clones, 71% of them found once; the top ten carry 0.9%. Germline V gene sequence: CDR1 LNHDA, CDR2 SQIVND (reference sequence). The CDR3 has 15 residues. Between the trimmed V and J ends, which lost 3 bases and 5 bases, there was a span of 16 bases.

This clonotype was obtained from a human donor with acute or convalescent COVID-19. The donor label of this sample is uncertain. The chain employs TRBV19 and TRBJ1-1, with a possible D match to TRBD1 (6 bases). Sequencing was done on a sample of peripheral blood. The chain's CDR3 is CASSMAGALGTEAFF. In DNA, the CDR3 is TGTGCCAGTAGTATGGCAGGGGCCCTGGGAACTGAAGCTTTCTTT.